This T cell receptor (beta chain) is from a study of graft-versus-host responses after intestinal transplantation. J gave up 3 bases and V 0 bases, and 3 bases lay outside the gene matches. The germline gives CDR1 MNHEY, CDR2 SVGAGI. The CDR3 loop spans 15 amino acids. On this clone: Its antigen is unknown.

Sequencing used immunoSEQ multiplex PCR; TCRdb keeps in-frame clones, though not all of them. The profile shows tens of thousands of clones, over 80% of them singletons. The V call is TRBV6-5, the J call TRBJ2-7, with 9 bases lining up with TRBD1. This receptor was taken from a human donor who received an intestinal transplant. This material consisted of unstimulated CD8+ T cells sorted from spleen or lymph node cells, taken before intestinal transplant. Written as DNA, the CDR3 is TGTGCCAGCAGTTACTCTGACAGGGGGTACTACGAGCAGTACTTC. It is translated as CASSYSDRGYYEQYF.